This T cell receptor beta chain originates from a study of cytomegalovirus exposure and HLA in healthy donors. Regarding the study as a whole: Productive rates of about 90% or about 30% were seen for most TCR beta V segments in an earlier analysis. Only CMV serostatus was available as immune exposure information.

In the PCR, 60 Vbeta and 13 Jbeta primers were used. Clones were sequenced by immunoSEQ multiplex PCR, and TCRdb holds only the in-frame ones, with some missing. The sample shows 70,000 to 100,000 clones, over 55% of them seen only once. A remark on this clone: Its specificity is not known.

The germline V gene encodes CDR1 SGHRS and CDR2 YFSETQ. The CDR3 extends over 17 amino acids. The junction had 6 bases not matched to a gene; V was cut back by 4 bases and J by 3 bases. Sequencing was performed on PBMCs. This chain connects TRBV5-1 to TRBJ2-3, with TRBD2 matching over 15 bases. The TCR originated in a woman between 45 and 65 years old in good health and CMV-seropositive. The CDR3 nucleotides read TGCGCCAGCAGCACCGGGACTAGCGGGGGGCCAACAGATACGCAGTATTTT. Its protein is CASSTGTSGGPTDTQYF.